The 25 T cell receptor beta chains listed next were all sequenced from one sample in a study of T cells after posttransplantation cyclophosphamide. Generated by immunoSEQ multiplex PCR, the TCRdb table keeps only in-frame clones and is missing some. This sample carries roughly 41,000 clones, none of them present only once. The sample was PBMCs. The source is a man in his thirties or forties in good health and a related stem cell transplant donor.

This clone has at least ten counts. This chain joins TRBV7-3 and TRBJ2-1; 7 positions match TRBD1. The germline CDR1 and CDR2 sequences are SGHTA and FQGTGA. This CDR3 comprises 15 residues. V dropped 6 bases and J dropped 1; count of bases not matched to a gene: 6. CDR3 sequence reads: CASSYGTASYNEQFF. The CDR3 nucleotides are TGTGCCAGCAGTTACGGGACAGCATCCTACAATGAGCAGTTCTTC.

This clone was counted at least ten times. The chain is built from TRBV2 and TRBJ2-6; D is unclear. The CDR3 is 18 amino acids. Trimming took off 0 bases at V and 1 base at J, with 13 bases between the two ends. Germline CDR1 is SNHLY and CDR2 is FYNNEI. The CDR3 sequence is CASSEAFGRGSGANVLTF. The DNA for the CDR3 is TGTGCCAGCAGTGAAGCGTTTGGCCGCGGTTCTGGGGCCAACGTCCTGACTTTC.

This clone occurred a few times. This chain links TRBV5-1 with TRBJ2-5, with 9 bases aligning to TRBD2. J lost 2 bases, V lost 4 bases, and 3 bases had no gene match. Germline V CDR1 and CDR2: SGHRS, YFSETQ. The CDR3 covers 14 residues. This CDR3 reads CASSQTSGQETQYF. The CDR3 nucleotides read TGCGCCAGCAGCCAGACTAGCGGTCAAGAGACCCAGTACTTC.

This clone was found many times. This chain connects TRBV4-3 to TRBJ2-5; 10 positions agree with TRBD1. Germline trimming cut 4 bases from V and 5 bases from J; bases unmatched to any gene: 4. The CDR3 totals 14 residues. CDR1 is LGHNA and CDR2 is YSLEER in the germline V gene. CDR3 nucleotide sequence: TGCGCCAGCAGCCTTAGACAGGGGGCGGAGACCCAGTACTTC. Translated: CASSLRQGAETQYF.

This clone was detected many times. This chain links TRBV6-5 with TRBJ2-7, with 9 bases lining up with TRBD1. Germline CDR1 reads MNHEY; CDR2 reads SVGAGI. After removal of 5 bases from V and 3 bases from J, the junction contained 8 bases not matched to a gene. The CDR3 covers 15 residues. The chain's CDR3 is CASSPATGGGYEQYF. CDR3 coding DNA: TGTGCCAGCAGTCCCGCAACAGGGGGCGGCTACGAGCAGTACTTC.

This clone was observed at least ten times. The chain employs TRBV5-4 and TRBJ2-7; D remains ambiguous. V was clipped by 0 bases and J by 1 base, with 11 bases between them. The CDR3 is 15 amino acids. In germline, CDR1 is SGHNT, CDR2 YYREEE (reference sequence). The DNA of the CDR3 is TGTGCCAGCAGCTTGGAACAGAGCCCATCCTACGAGCAGTACTTC. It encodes CASSLEQSPSYEQYF.

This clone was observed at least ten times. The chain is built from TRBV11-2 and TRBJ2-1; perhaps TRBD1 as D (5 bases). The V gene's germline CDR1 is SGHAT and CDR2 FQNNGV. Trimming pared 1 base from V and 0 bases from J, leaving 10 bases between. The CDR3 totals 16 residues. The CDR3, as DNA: TGTGCCAGCAGCTTAGGCTCAGGGCGCTCCTACAATGAGCAGTTCTTC. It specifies CASSLGSGRSYNEQFF.

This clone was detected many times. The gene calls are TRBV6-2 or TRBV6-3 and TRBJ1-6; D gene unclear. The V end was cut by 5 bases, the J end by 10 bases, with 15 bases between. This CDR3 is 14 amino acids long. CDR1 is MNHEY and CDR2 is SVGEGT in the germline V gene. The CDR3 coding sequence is TGTGCCAGCAGTCGACCGGTTAGAGGGTCACCCCTCCACTTT. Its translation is CASSRPVRGSPLHF.

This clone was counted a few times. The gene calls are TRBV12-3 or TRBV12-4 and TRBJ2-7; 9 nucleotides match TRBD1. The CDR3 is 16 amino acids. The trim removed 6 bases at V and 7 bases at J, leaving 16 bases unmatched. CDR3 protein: CASSLTTLQGAREQYF. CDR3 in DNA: TGTGCCAGCAGCCTTACTACCTTACAGGGGGCACGGGAGCAGTACTTC.

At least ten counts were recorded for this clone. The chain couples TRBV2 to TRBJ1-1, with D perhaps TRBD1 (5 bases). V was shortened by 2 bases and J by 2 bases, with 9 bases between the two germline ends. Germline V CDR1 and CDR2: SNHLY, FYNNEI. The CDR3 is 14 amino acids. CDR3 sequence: CASSEWGANTEAFF. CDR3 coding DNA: TGTGCCAGCAGTGAATGGGGCGCCAACACTGAAGCTTTCTTT.

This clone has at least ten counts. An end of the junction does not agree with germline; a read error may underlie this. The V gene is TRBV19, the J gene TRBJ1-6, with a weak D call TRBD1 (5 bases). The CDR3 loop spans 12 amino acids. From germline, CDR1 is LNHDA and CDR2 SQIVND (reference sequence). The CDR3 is CASGAQVSSLHF. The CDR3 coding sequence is TGTGCCAGCGGAGCACAGGTTTCATCCCTCCACTTT.

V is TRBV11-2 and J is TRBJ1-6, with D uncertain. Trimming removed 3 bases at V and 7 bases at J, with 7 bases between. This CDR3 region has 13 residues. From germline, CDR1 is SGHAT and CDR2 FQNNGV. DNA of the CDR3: TGTGCCAGCAGCTTTGCAGAGAATTCACCCCTCCACTTT. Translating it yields CASSFAENSPLHF.

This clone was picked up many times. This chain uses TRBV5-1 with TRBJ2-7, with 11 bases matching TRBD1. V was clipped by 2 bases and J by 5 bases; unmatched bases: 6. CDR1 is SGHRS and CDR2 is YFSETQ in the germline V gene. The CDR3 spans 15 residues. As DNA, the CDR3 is TGCGCCAGCAGCTTAGAAGGACAGGGGGCTAACGAGCAGTACTTC. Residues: CASSLEGQGANEQYF.

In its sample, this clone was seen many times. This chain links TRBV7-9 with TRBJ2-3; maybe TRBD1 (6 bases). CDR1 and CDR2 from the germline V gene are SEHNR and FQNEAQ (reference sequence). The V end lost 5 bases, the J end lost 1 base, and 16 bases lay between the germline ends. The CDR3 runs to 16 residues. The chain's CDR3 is CASSGPPGAGTDTQYF. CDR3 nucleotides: TGTGCCAGCAGCGGACCGCCAGGGGCTGGCACAGATACGCAGTATTTT.

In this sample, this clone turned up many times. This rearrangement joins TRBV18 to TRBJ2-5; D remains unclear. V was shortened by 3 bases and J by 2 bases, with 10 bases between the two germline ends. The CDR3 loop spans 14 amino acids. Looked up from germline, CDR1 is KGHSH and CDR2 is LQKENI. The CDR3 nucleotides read TGTGCCAGCTCACCTACGTCCAGACAAGAGACCCAGTACTTC. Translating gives CASSPTSRQETQYF.

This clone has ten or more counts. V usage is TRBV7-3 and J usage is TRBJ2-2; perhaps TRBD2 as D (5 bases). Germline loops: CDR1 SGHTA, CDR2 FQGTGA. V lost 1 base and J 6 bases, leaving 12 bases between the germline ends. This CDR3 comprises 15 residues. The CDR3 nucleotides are TGTGCCAGCAGCTTAAAACGAGAGGGTTCCGGGGAGCTGTTTTTT. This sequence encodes CASSLKREGSGELFF.

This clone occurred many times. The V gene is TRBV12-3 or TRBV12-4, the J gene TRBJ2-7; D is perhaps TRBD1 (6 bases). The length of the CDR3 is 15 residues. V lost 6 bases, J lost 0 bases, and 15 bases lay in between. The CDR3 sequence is CASSRRTASSYEQYF. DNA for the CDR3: TGTGCCAGCAGCCGGAGGACAGCCAGCTCCTACGAGCAGTACTTC.

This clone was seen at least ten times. CDR3 loop: CASSPAEGSDRRGYTF. Here the CDR3 DNA reads TGCGCCAGCAGCCCCGCGGAGGGGTCTGATCGGCGAGGCTACACCTTC. The rearrangement links TRBV4-1 to TRBJ1-2; D is perhaps TRBD1 (5 bases). The CDR3 length is 16 residues. The V end was cut by 4 bases, the J end by 8 bases, with 23 bases between. Germline CDR1 and CDR2: MGHRA and YSYEKL.

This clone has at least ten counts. This CDR3 is CASSTLEGWAYEQYF. The CDR3 nucleotides read TGTGCCAGTAGTACCCTCGAGGGGTGGGCCTACGAGCAGTACTTC. The J gene is TRBJ2-7, the V gene TRBV19; D tentatively reads TRBD1 or TRBD2 (5 bases each). The CDR3 is 15 amino acids. The ends were cut back, 4 bases at V and 2 bases at J, with 15 bases in the middle. Germline V gives CDR1 LNHDA, CDR2 SQIVND (reference sequence).

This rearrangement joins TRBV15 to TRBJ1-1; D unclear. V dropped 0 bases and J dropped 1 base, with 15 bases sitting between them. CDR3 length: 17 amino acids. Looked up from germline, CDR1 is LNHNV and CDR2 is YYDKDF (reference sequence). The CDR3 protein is CATSRDGQKPKNTEAFF. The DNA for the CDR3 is TGTGCCACCAGCAGAGATGGGCAGAAACCTAAGAACACTGAAGCTTTCTTT.

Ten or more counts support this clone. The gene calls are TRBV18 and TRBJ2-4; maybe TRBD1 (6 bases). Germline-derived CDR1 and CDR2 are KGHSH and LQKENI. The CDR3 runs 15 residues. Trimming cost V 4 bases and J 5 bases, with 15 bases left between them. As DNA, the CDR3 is TGTGCCAGCTCACTCACAGGGTTGGGGGAAAACATTCAGTACTTC. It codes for CASSLTGLGENIQYF.

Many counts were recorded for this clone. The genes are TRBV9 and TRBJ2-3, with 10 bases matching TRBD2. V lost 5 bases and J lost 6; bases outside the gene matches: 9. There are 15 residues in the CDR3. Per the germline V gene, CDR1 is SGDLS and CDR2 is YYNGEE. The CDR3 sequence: CASSRGAGGLDTQYF. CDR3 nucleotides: TGTGCCAGCAGTCGAGGAGCGGGGGGGCTTGATACGCAGTATTTT.

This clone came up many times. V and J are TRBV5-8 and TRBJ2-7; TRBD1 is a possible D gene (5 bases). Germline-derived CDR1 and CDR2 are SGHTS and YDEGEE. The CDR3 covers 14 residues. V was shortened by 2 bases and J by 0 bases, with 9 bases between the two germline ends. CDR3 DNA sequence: TGTGCCAGCAGCTTACTGGGGCCCTCCTACGAGCAGTACTTC. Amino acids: CASSLLGPSYEQYF.

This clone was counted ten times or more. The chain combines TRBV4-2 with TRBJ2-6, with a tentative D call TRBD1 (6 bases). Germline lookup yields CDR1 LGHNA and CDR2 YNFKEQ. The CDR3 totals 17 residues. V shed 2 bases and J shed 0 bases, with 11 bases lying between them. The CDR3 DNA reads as TGTGCCAGCAGCCAATACCTAGGGGGCTCTGGGGCCAACGTCCTGACTTTC. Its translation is CASSQYLGGSGANVLTF.

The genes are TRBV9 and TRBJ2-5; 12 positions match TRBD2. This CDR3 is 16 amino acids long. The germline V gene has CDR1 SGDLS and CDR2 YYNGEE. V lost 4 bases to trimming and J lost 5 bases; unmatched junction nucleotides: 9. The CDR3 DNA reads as TGTGCCAGCAGCCCAGGGGCTAGCGGGGGGGTGGAGACCCAGTACTTC. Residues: CASSPGASGGVETQYF.